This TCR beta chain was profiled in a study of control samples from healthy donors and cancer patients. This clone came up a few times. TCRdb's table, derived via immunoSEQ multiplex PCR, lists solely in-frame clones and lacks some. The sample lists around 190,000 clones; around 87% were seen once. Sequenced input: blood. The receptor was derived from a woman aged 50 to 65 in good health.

The CDR3 spells CASRQGGNSPLHF. The CDR3, as DNA: TGTGCCAGCAGACAGGGGGGCAATTCACCCCTCCACTTT. The rearrangement joins TRBV28 to TRBJ1-6; 8 positions agree with TRBD1. The CDR3 is 13 amino acids. The trim removed 6 bases at V and 7 bases at J, leaving 2 bases unmatched. Germline assignment: CDR1 MDHEN and CDR2 SYDVKM.